The entry below describes one T cell receptor (beta chain). This specimen belongs to a study of blood T cells in healthy people across ages. CDR3 length equals 16 residues. The V and J ends lost 4 bases and 0 bases, in that order; junction bases with no gene match: 1. For the second PCR, which ran for about 7 to 12 cycles, a sample-barcoded 5' primer and a J-beta primer mix were used. TCRdb independently ran MiXCR on the 5' RACE reads; one entry per CDR3 protein. The data hold about 970,000 distinct CDR3 sequences, with roughly half observed a single time. The clonotype comes from a woman in her sixties in good health. The chain links TRBV12-3 or TRBV12-4 to TRBJ2-6, with 9 bases identical to TRBD1. What was sequenced was blood. Written as DNA, the CDR3 is TGTGCCAGCAGTTGGGACAGGGTCTCTGGGGCCAACGTCCTGACTTTC. Translating gives CASSWDRVSGANVLTF.